This T cell receptor (beta chain) was profiled in a study of shared clonotypes between healthy human individuals. Per the germline V gene, CDR1 is SNHLY and CDR2 is FYNNEI. V gave up 6 bases and J gave up 4 bases, with 7 bases separating them. This CDR3 spans 13 amino acids. Genomic DNA (from each subset) was split evenly across several immunoSEQ plates. Sequencing used immunoSEQ multiplex PCR; TCRdb keeps in-frame clones, though not all of them. The sample gives a few million clones, over 85% of which show up once; roughly 0.36% is in the top ten. Regarding this clone: What it recognizes is unknown.

Study-wide points: Memory subsets generally showed smaller estimated richness than naive subsets did.

The receptor was isolated from a man aged 18 to 35 in good health. Some clones in this sample may be carry-over from other donors' samples. The chain links TRBV2 to TRBJ1-6; the D gene is possibly TRBD1 (6 bases). Input material: naive CD4+ T cells from PBMCs. Subset here: CD45RA+ positively selected. The CDR3 region is CASRGQYNSPLHF. The CDR3 DNA is TGTGCCAGCAGAGGACAGTATAATTCACCCCTCCACTTT.